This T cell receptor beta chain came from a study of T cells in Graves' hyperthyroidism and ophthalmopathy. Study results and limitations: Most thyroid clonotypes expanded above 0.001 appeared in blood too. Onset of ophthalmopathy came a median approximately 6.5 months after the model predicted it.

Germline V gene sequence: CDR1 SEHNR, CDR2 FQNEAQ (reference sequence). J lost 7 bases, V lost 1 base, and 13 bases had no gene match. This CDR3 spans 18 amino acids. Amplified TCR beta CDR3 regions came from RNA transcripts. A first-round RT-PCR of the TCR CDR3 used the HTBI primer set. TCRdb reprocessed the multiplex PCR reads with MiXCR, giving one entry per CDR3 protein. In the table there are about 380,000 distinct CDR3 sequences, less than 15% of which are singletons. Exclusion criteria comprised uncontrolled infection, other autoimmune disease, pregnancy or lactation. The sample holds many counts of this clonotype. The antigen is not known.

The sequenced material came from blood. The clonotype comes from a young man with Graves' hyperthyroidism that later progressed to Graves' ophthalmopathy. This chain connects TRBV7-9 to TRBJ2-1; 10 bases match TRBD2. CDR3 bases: TGTGCCAGCAGCTTAGTGGGTGGAGGAGCGGGGGGGATAAATGAGCAGTTCTTC. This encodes CASSLVGGGAGGINEQFF.